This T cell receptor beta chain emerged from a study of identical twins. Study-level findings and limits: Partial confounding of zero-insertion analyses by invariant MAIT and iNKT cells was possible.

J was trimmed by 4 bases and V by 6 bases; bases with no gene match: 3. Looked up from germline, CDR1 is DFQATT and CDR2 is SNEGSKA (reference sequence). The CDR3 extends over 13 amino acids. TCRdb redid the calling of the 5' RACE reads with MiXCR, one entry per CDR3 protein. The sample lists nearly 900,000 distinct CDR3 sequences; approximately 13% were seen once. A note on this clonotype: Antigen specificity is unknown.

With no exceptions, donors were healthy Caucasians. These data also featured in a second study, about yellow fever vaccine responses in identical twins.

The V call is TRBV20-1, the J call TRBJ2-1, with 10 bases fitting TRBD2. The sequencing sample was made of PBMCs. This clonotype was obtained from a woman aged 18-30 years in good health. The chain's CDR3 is CSAWTSGYNEQFF. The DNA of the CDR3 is TGCAGTGCCTGGACTAGCGGTTACAATGAGCAGTTCTTC.